The 2 T cell receptor beta chains given below trace back to one sample, sequenced in a study of cytomegalovirus exposure and HLA in healthy donors. A multiplex PCR was run with 60 Vbeta primers and 13 Jbeta primers. Assay: immunoSEQ multiplex PCR; the TCRdb copy retains only in-frame clones and omits some. Altogether about 130,000 clones are present, about 79% being singletons, with the ten largest covering approximately 2%. Sequenced material: PBMCs. The receptor set was obtained from a man younger than 35 in good health and CMV-seronegative.

As to this clone: Relative to the germline gene, one junction end is altered; a read error may explain this. J is TRBJ2-3 and V is TRBV7-9; D gene unclear. This CDR3 is 12 amino acids long. Germline CDR1 reads SEHNR; CDR2 reads FQNEAQ (reference sequence). For the CDR3, the DNA is TGTTCCAGCAGTTATAGCACAGATACGCAGTATTTT. Translated, it gives CSSSYSTDTQYF.

The chain carries TRBV27 and TRBJ2-2, with 16 bases matching TRBD2. Germline V CDR1 and CDR2: MNHEY, SMNVEV (reference sequence). This CDR3 comprises 20 residues. V gave up 7 bases and J gave up 2 bases; unmatched junction bases: 13. DNA for the CDR3: TGTGCCAGCAACTCCCTCGGGACTAGCGGGAGGGGCCTTAACACCGGGGAGCTGTTTTTT. This encodes CASNSLGTSGRGLNTGELFF.